This T cell receptor (beta chain) was captured in a study of a mutant IDH1 vaccine in newly diagnosed glioma. Study summary: Of treated patients, approximately 60% were men and roughly 40% women, averaging around 39 years. Patients had received radiotherapy, temozolomide, or both previously, most receiving both.

Comments on this clone: Its target is unknown.

Notes on the study in general: Alterations occurring in top peripheral T cell clonotypes seemed unrelated to pseudoprogression.

Profiled with immunoSEQ multiplex PCR; TCRdb holds only in-frame clones, not every one. The sample shows 45,000 to 55,000 clones, roughly 90% of them seen only once. Time point denoted: baseline, week 1 (first vaccination visit). The treatment here: pre-vaccination baseline after standard-of-care therapy. The sequence was collected from a middle-aged man with glioma. The starting material was PBMCs, obtained from a glioma patient treated with radiotherapy, temozolomide or both.

CDR3 DNA: TGTGCCAGCAGCTTGGAGCGGGAGATTAATGAGCAGTTCTTC. It codes for CASSLEREINEQFF. V gene TRBV7-6 combines with J gene TRBJ2-1, with TRBD2 matching 8 bases. Trimming took 3 bases from V and 7 from J; bases not matched to a gene: 5. The V gene's germline CDR1 is SGHVS and CDR2 FNYEAQ. The CDR3 totals 14 residues.